This T cell receptor beta chain was sequenced for a study of control samples from healthy donors and cancer patients. The V end was cut by 9 bases, the J end by 4 bases, with 13 bases between. The CDR3 consists of 13 residues. Germline V gene sequence: CDR1 SNHLY, CDR2 FYNNEI. The repertoire was sequenced with immunoSEQ multiplex PCR; TCRdb's copy has only in-frame clones and lacks some. The repertoire consists of roughly 100,000 clones, with about nine tenths occurring once and the leading ten covering approximately 3%. Sequenced: blood. The V call is TRBV2, the J call TRBJ1-5, with D perhaps TRBD1 (5 bases). The clonotype originates from a human donor in good health. The donor label of this sample is uncertain. The CDR3 protein is CARRVGQNQPQHF. In nucleotides, the CDR3 is TGTGCCAGGAGAGTGGGGCAGAATCAGCCCCAGCATTTT. Variable domain in full (rest from reference TRBV2 and TRBJ1-5): EPEVTQTPSHQVTQMGQEVILRCVPISNHLYFYWYRQILGQKVEFLVSFYNNEISEKSEIFDDQFSVERPDGSNFTLKIRSTKLEDSAMYFCARRVGQNQPQHFGDGTRLSIL.